This T cell receptor beta chain originates from a study of read filtering for tumor transcriptome and immune sequencing. Across the study: Transcriptome libraries were built from DNase-treated RNA.

The CDR3 is 14 amino acids. Germline CDR1 SGHTS, CDR2 YDEGEE. V was clipped by 0 bases and J by 1 base, with 5 bases between them. This clonotype was found many times. Molecular barcoded adaptors covering alpha/delta and beta/gamma chains were used on around 370 ng RNA. From the reads, TCRdb called clonotypes with MiXCR, one entry per CDR3 protein. The sample lists 60,000 to 75,000 distinct CDR3 sequences, 15% to 20% occurring once. Sequenced sample: a population of CD138-negative cells sorted from bone marrow. The clonotype was recovered from a donor at least 40 years old with multiple myeloma. The chain has TRBV5-8 and TRBJ2-1, with D unresolved. CDR3 in amino acids: CASSLVNSYNEQFF. The CDR3 nucleotides are TGTGCCAGCAGCTTGGTTAATTCCTACAATGAGCAGTTCTTC.